This TCR beta chain emerged from a study of cytomegalovirus exposure and HLA in healthy donors. Study in general: The approximately 670 first-cohort repertoires shared a platform with the approximately 120 validation repertoires, as reported in a later analysis.

The donors were members of the roughly 120-subject validation cohort (separate from the approximately 670-subject first cohort). The V and J ends lost 7 bases and 1 base, in that order; junction bases with no gene match: 10. Germline V gene lookup returns CDR1 MNHEY and CDR2 SMNVEV (reference sequence). There are 17 residues in the CDR3. This clone was seen once. Antigen: not known. Findings and caveats of the study: Among TCR sequences, most were rare, though some public TCRs appeared in many donors.

This table comes from immunoSEQ multiplex PCR, and its TCRdb copy is limited to in-frame clones, with some not included. The sample consists of approximately 220,000 clones, approximately 80% of them appearing once. The origin of this receptor is a woman under 40 in good health and CMV-seropositive. The rearrangement joins TRBV27 to TRBJ2-3, with TRBD2 matching 11 bases. Material: PBMCs. CDR3 residues: CASKDTGTSGGTDTQYF. The CDR3 DNA is TGTGCCAGCAAGGACACCGGGACTAGCGGAGGCACAGATACGCAGTATTTT.